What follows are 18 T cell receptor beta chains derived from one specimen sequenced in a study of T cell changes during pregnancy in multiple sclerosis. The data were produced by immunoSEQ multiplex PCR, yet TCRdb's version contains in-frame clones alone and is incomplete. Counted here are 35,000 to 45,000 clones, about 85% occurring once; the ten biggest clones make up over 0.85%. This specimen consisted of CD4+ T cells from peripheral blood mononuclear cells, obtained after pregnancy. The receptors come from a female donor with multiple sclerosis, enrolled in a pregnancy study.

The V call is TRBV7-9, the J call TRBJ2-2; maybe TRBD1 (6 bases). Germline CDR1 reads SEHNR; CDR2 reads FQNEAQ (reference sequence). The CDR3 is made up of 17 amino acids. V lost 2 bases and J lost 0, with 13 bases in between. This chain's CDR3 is CASSLNRAFANTGELFF. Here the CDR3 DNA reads TGTGCCAGCAGCTTAAACAGGGCCTTCGCGAACACCGGGGAGCTGTTTTTT.

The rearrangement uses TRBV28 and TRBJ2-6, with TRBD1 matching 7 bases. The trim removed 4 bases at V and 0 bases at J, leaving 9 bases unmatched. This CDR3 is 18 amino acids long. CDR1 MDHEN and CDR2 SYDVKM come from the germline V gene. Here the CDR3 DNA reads TGTGCCAGCAGTTCAGAGAACCGGGACAGCTCTGGGGCCAACGTCCTGACTTTC. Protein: CASSSENRDSSGANVLTF.

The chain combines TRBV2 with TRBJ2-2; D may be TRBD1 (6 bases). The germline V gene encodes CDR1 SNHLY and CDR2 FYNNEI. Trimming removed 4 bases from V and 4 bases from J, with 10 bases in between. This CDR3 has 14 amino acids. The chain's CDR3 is CASSVQGSTGELFF. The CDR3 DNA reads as TGTGCCAGCAGTGTCCAGGGGAGCACCGGGGAGCTGTTTTTT.

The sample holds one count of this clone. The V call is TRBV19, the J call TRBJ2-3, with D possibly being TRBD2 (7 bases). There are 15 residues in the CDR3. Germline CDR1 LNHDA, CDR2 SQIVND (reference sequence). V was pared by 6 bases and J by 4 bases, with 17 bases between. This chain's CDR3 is CASSRGGGDPDTQYF. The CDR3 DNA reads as TGTGCCAGTAGCAGGGGAGGGGGGGATCCAGATACGCAGTATTTT.

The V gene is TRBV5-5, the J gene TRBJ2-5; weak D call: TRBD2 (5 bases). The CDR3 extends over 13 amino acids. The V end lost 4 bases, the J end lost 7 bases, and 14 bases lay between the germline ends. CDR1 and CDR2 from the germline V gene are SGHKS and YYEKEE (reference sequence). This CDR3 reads CASSLGPRGTQYF. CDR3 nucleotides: TGTGCCAGCAGCCTAGGACCCCGGGGGACCCAGTACTTC.

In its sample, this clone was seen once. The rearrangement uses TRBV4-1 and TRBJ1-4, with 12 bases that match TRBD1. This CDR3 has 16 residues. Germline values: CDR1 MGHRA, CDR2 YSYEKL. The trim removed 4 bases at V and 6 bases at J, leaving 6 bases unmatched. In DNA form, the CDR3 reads TGCGCCAGCAGCCGACTAGGGACAGGGGGCGATGAAAAACTGTTTTTT. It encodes CASSRLGTGGDEKLFF.

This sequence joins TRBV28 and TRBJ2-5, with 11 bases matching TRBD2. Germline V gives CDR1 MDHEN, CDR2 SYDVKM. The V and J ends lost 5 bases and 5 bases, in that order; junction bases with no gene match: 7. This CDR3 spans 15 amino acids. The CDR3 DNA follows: TGTGCCAGCAGTCTCCCTAGCGGGGGGAGGGAGACCCAGTACTTC. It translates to CASSLPSGGRETQYF. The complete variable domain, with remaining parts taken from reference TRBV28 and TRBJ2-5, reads DVKVTQSSRYLVKRTGEKVFLECVQDMDHENMFWYRQDPGLGLRLIYFSYDVKMKEKGDIPEGYSVSREKKERFSLILESASTNQTSMYLCASSLPSGGRETQYFGPGTRLLVL.

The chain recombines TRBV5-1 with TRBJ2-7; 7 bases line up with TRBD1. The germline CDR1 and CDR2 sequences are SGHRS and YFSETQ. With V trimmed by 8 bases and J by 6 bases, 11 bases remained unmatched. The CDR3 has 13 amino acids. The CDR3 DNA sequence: TGCGCCAGTAAAGAGACAGGGAAGGCCGAGCAGTACTTC. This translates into CASKETGKAEQYF.

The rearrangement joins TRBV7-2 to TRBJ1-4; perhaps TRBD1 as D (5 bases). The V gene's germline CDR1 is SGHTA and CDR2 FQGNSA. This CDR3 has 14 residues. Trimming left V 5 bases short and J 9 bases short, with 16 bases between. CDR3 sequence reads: CASSPGRGGKKLFF. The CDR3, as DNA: TGTGCCAGCAGCCCTGGACGGGGGGGGAAAAAACTGTTTTTT.

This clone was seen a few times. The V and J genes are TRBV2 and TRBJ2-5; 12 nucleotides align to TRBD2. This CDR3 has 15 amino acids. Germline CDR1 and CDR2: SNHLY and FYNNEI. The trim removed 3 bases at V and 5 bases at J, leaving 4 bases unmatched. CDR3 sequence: CASSDSTSGGETQYF. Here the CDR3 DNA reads TGTGCCAGCAGTGATTCGACTAGCGGGGGTGAGACCCAGTACTTC.

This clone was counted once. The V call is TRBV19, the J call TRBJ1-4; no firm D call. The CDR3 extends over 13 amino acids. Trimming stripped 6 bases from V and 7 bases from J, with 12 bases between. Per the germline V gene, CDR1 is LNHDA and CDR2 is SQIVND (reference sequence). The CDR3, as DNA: TGTGCCAGTAGCGCTACGGGGAGTGAAAAACTGTTTTTT. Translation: CASSATGSEKLFF.

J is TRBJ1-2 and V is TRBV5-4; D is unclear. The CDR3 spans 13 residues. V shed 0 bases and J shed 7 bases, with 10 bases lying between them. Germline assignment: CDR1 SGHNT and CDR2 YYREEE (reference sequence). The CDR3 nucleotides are TGTGCCAGCAGCTTGGCCTCGACTTTTGGCTACACCTTC. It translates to CASSLASTFGYTF.

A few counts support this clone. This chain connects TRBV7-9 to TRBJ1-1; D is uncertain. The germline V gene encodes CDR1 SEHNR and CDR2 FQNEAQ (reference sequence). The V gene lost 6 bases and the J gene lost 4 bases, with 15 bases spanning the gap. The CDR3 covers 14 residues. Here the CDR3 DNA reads TGTGCCAGCAGGGCGGGAAGGCTGGGCACTGAAGCTTTCTTT. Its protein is CASRAGRLGTEAFF.

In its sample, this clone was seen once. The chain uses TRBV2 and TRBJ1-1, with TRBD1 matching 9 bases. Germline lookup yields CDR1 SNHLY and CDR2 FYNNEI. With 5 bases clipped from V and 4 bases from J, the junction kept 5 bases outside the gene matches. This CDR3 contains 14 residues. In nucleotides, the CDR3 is TGTGCCAGCAGTCCGGGACAGGGCGCCACTGAAGCTTTCTTT. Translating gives CASSPGQGATEAFF.

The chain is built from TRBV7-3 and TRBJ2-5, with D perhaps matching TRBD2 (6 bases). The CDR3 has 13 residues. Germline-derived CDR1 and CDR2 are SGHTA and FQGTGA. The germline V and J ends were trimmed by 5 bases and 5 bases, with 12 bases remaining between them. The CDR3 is CASSPGGFETQYF. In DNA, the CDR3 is TGTGCCAGCAGCCCCGGAGGGTTTGAGACCCAGTACTTC.

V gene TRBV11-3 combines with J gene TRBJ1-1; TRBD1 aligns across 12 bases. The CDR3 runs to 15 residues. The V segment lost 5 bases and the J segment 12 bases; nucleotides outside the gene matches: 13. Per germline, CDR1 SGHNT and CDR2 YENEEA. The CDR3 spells CASSPGSGTGGSTFF. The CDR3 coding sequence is TGTGCCAGCAGCCCCGGGTCTGGGACAGGGGGCTCTACTTTCTTT.

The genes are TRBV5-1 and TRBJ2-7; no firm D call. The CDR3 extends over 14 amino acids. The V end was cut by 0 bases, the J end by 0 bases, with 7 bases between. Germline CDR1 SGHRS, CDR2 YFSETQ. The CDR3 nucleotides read TGCGCCAGCAGCTTGGTACCAGGCTCCTACGAGCAGTACTTC. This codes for CASSLVPGSYEQYF. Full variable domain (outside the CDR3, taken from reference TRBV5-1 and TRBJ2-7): KAGVTQTPRYLIKTRGQQVTLSCSPISGHRSVSWYQQTPGQGLQFLFEYFSETQRNKGNFPGRFSGRQFSNSRSEMNVSTLELGDSALYLCASSLVPGSYEQYFGPGTRLTVT.

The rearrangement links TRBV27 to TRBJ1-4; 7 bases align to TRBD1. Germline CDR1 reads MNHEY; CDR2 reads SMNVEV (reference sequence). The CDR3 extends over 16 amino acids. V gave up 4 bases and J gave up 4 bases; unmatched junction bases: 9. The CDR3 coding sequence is TGTGCCAGCAGTTCCTATACGACAGGGCTTAATGAAAAACTGTTTTTT. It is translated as CASSSYTTGLNEKLFF.